One and the same sample provided the 10 T cell receptor beta chains below, sequenced in a study of stem cell transplantation in POMP-related autoinflammatory disease. Sequenced by immunoSEQ multiplex PCR; TCRdb stores in-frame clones only, minus some. Among around 9,000 clones listed, 88% were seen once. The sequences come from CD8+ T cells from PBMCs, collected after stem cell transplantation. The source is a human patient with POMP-related autoinflammation and immune dysregulation (PRAID). Some T cells may have come from the graft donor.

CDR3: CASSFTGGVHTEAFF. CDR3 coding DNA: TGTGCCAGCAGTTTTACAGGGGGCGTGCACACTGAAGCTTTCTTT. The V gene is TRBV27, the J gene TRBJ1-1, with TRBD1 matching over 9 bases. The V gene's germline CDR1 is MNHEY and CDR2 SMNVEV (reference sequence). The trim removed 3 bases at V and 3 bases at J, leaving 5 bases unmatched. The CDR3 runs 15 residues.

A single count supports this clone. The genes are TRBV6-5 and TRBJ2-5; 8 nucleotides agree with TRBD2. V was clipped by 7 bases and J by 7 bases; unmatched bases: 5. Germline V gives CDR1 MNHEY, CDR2 SVGAGI. CDR3 length equals 12 residues. The CDR3 is CASTGLEGTQYF. The CDR3 coding sequence is TGTGCCAGCACGGGACTAGAGGGGACCCAGTACTTC.

Worth noting for this clone: This specimen includes other DNA sequences encoding the same CDR3. The V and J genes are TRBV5-5 and TRBJ1-1; D might be TRBD1 (5 bases). Per germline, CDR1 SGHKS and CDR2 YYEKEE (reference sequence). This CDR3 is built from 13 residues. V lost 2 bases, J lost 4 bases, and 9 bases lay in between. Here the CDR3 DNA reads TGTGCCAGCAGCTTTCCAGGGCGCACTGAAGCTTTCTTT. Translating it yields CASSFPGRTEAFF.

This rearrangement joins TRBV13 to TRBJ2-1; TRBD2 might be the D (7 bases). Looked up from germline, CDR1 is PRHDT and CDR2 is FYEKMQ (reference sequence). This CDR3 region has 19 residues. Between the trimmed V and J ends, which lost 1 base and 4 bases, there was a span of 23 bases. The CDR3 DNA reads TGTGCCAGCAGCTTAGAGGGAAGACTAGCTCGGGACATTTACAATGAGCAGTTCTTC. Translated, it gives CASSLEGRLARDIYNEQFF.

The rearrangement joins TRBV29-1 to TRBJ2-7; D is ambiguous. CDR3 length equals 12 residues. Looked up from germline, CDR1 is SQVTM and CDR2 is ANQGSEA. V lost 0 bases and J lost 3, with 6 bases in between. The CDR3 region is CSVEDQHYEQYF. The CDR3 DNA sequence: TGCAGCGTTGAAGATCAACACTACGAGCAGTACTTC.

V and J are TRBV11-2 and TRBJ2-1; no clear D. The germline V gene has CDR1 SGHAT and CDR2 FQNNGV. V lost 1 base and J lost 5, with 3 bases in between. CDR3 length equals 12 residues. In DNA form, the CDR3 reads TGTGCCAGCAGCTTAGGCGACAATGAGCAGTTCTTC. Translating gives CASSLGDNEQFF.

The chain couples TRBV9 to TRBJ1-4; D call uncertain. In germline, CDR1 is SGDLS, CDR2 YYNGEE. Trimming took off 0 bases at V and 0 bases at J, with 9 bases between the two ends. The CDR3 has 16 amino acids. DNA of the CDR3: TGTGCCAGCAGCGTAGGATCCCCTGCAACTAATGAAAAACTGTTTTTT. Its translation is CASSVGSPATNEKLFF.

The V and J genes are TRBV5-1 and TRBJ1-1; TRBD1 matches 8 bases. This CDR3 spans 17 amino acids. V shed 4 bases and J 4 bases; nucleotides not matched to a gene: 15. Germline values: CDR1 SGHRS, CDR2 YFSETQ. CDR3 protein: CASSPVGGPQGGTEAFF. CDR3 sequence (DNA): TGCGCCAGCAGCCCTGTGGGGGGACCACAGGGGGGCACTGAAGCTTTCTTT.

The rearrangement uses TRBV2 and TRBJ2-5; D perhaps matches TRBD1 (5 bases). The CDR3 sequence is 15 residues long. Trimming stripped 3 bases from V and 2 bases from J, with 13 bases between. The germline V gene encodes CDR1 SNHLY and CDR2 FYNNEI. CDR3 bases: TGTGCCAGCAGTGATCTCGCAGGGAAACAAGAGACCCAGTACTTC. Amino acids: CASSDLAGKQETQYF.

Of note for this clone: This sample includes further DNA sequences coding for the same CDR3. The V and J genes are TRBV19 and TRBJ1-5; D uncertain. V was cut by 3 bases and J by 4 bases, with 4 bases left in between. Germline CDR1 reads LNHDA; CDR2 reads SQIVND (reference sequence). The CDR3 runs to 12 residues. As DNA, the CDR3 is TGTGCCAGTAGTATCGGTAATCAGCCCCAGCATTTT. It encodes CASSIGNQPQHF. The full variable domain, rest sourced from reference TRBV19 and TRBJ1-5, is DGGITQSPKYLFRKEGQNVTLSCEQNLNHDAMYWYRQDPGQGLRLIYYSQIVNDFQKGDIAEGYSVSREKKESFPLTVTSAQKNPTAFYLCASSIGNQPQHFGDGTRLSIL.